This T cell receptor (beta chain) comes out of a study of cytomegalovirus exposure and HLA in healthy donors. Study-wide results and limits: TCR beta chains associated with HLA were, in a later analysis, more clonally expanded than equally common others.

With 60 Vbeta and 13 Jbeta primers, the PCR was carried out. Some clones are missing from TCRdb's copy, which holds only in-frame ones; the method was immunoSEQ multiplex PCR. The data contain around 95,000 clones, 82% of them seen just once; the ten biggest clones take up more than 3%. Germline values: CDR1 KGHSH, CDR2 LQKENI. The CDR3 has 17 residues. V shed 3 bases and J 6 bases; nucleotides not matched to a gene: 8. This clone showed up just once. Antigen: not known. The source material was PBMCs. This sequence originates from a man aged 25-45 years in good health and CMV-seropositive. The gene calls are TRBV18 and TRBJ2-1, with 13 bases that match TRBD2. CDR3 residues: CASSPGEGLAGANEQFF. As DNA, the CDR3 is TGTGCCAGCTCACCTGGGGAAGGACTAGCGGGAGCCAATGAGCAGTTCTTC.